This T cell receptor (beta chain) was retrieved from a study of beta chain features in type 1 diabetes. A note on this clone: What it binds is not known.

The entirety of the isolated RNA underwent reverse transcription, so expressed TCRB transcripts were sequenced. The protocol was immunoSEQ multiplex PCR, while the TCRdb copy is restricted to in-frame clones and leaves out a portion. Counted here are tens of thousands of clones, approximately 69% occurring once; the ten biggest clones make up 4.2%. In germline, CDR1 is SGDLS, CDR2 YYNGEE. The CDR3 is made up of 15 amino acids. V was clipped by 4 bases and J by 3 bases; unmatched bases: 6. General observations from the study: Naive, central memory and Treg TCRB repertoires seemed to resemble each other more closely in patients than they did in healthy donors. Type 1 diabetes patients had TCRB CDR3s that were shorter (moderately but significantly so) in all four CD4+ subsets.

The sequence derives from a man younger than 35 with type 1 diabetes. The V and J genes are TRBV9 and TRBJ2-3; 9 nucleotides line up with TRBD1. The sequencing input was Tregs from blood. The CDR3 here is CASSLDRGGTDTQYF. The CDR3 nucleotides read TGTGCCAGCAGCCTCGACAGGGGGGGTACAGATACGCAGTATTTT.